This T cell receptor beta chain emerged from a study of shared T cell receptors in the human thymus. With 6 bases clipped from V and 2 bases from J, the junction kept 3 bases outside the gene matches. Germline CDR1 MNHEY, CDR2 SMNVEV (reference sequence). This CDR3 has 14 amino acids. Clones were read by immunoSEQ multiplex PCR, and TCRdb kept only the in-frame ones, dropping some. This table has some 700,000 clones, 88% appearing once. About this clone: Additional DNA sequences in this sample encode the identical CDR3.

These data also featured in a second study, about human thymus T cells. From that paper: Infants served as donors; they were healthy and Finnish and were having corrective surgery for congenital heart defects. Thymic tissue was derived from resections collected during corrective heart surgery. Thymic as well as blood repertoires seemed to favor certain V and J genes unevenly.

V gene TRBV27 combines with J gene TRBJ1-4; 7 bases fit TRBD1. This clonotype originated in a boy less than two years old with a congenital heart defect. The sequencing sample was made of thymocytes. In nucleotides, the CDR3 is TGTGCCAGCAGGAAACAGGGGACTAATGAAAAACTGTTTTTT. Translation: CASRKQGTNEKLFF.